This record covers a single T cell receptor (beta chain). Antigen specificity is unknown. MiXCR was run by TCRdb on the reads, yielding one entry per CDR3 protein. The table records 95,000 to 120,000 distinct CDR3 sequences, over 30% of them present only once. This sample stems from a study of T cell repertoires in cytomegalovirus infection. About the research overall: Shared public TCR beta signatures pointed to both CMV infection and a matching HLA type.

The ends were cut back, 4 bases at V and 2 bases at J, with 10 bases in the middle. The CDR3 runs 14 residues. Germline values: CDR1 SGHVS, CDR2 FQNEAQ. Sample: CD8+ T cells from cultured PBMCs, taken from culture after CMV antigen stimulation. The sequence derives from a human donor in good health (CMV status not recorded). Some clones in this sample may be carry-over from other donors' samples. This chain uses TRBV7-8 with TRBJ2-3; possibly TRBD1 or TRBD2 for D (5 bases each). The chain's CDR3 is CASSSGPHTDTQYF. The CDR3 DNA is TGTGCCAGCAGCTCGGGACCGCACACAGATACGCAGTATTTT.